These T cell receptor beta chains were read from a single sample in a study of T cell responses to AZD1222 COVID-19 vaccine. Clones were read by immunoSEQ multiplex PCR, and TCRdb kept only the in-frame ones, dropping some. The sample shows about 100,000 clones, 90% of them seen only once. The specimen comprised peripheral blood, sampled on day 0 of AZD1222 vaccination. Source of these receptors: an adult in good health. The CDR3 runs from the conserved cysteine through the conserved F or W. Each record gives: V gene, D gene, J gene, clone size, CDR3 protein, CDR3 DNA. A D gene is named only where the DNA matches it firmly. Size tells how often a clone was seen (once, few, many) or the class of an expanded clone, and some rows leave it out.

TRBV19,-,TRBJ1-4,-,CASSITGNEKLFF,TGTGCCAGTAGTATAACGGGGAATGAAAAACTGTTTTTT
TRBV5-1,-,TRBJ2-3,once,CASSLTDTQYF,TGCGCCAGCAGCCTCACAGATACGCAGTATTTT
TRBV4-1,-,TRBJ1-1,-,CASTQVGVLDTEAFF,TGCGCCAGCACCCAGGTGGGGGTTCTAGACACTGAAGCTTTCTTT
TRBV9,-,TRBJ2-2,-,CASSVDPRRDTGELFF,TGTGCCAGCAGCGTAGATCCACGGAGGGACACCGGGGAGCTGTTTTTT
TRBV10-3,-,TRBJ1-5,-,CAISELGGNQPQHF,TGTGCCATCAGTGAGTTGGGGGGCAATCAGCCCCAGCATTTT
TRBV5-1,-,TRBJ1-1,-,CASSSGFSDTEAFF,TGCGCCAGCAGCTCGGGTTTTTCGGACACTGAAGCTTTCTTT
TRBV5-4,-,TRBJ1-3,-,CASSLRTDSGNTIYF,TGTGCCAGCAGTCTTAGGACGGACTCTGGAAACACCATATATTTT
TRBV28,-,TRBJ1-4,-,CASNLGLATNEKLFF,TGTGCCAGCAATCTGGGGCTGGCAACTAATGAAAAACTGTTTTTT
TRBV10-1,TRBD1,TRBJ1-2,-,CASSEADRAGASYYGYTF,TGCGCCAGCAGTGAGGCGGACAGGGCGGGGGCTTCGTACTATGGCTACACCTTC
TRBV20-1,-,TRBJ1-1,-,CSASQGPDTEAFF,TGCAGTGCTAGTCAGGGCCCTGACACTGAAGCTTTCTTT
TRBV16,-,TRBJ1-2,-,CASSQSTYGYTF,TGTGCCAGCAGCCAATCCACCTATGGCTACACCTTC
TRBV10-3,-,TRBJ1-2,once,CAISESGANYGYTF,TGTGCCATCAGTGAGTCGGGAGCTAACTATGGCTACACCTTC
TRBV28,-,TRBJ1-2,-,CASSPPRQYGYTF,TGTGCCAGCAGTCCCCCTAGGCAGTATGGCTACACCTTC
TRBV6-5,-,TRBJ2-2,-,CASSLSTGELFF,TGTGCCAGCAGTCTATCCACCGGGGAGCTGTTTTTT
TRBV4-1,-,TRBJ1-3,-,CASSQGGRVGGNTIYF,TGCGCCAGCAGCCAAGGAGGCCGAGTGGGGGGAAACACCATATATTTT